The source of this TCR beta chain is a study of cytomegalovirus exposure and HLA in healthy donors. Vbeta (60) and Jbeta (13) primers were used in the PCR. Here immunoSEQ multiplex PCR was the method, and the copy in TCRdb shows in-frame clones only, minus some. The sample shows approximately 88,000 clones, around 77% of them seen only once. Turning to this clone: Its antigen is unidentified.

Study results and limitations: TCR beta sequences numbering around 15,000 were associated with HLA alleles at 0.05 false discovery rate in a later analysis.

CDR3 size: 13 residues. The germline V gene encodes CDR1 SGHRS and CDR2 YFSETQ. This TCR came from a young man in good health and CMV-seronegative. The specimen sequenced was PBMCs. The rearrangement uses TRBV5-1 and TRBJ2-5; 8 positions match TRBD2. The end of the DNA fits TRBJ2-7 better, so the J call may be wrong. CDR3 DNA sequence: TGCGCCAGCAAGCGGGAGACGGCATACGAGCAGTACTTC. As protein: CASKRETAYEQYF.